These 10 T cell receptor beta chains originate from one sample sequenced in a study of blood T cell repertoires in COVID-19. Generated by immunoSEQ multiplex PCR, the TCRdb table keeps only in-frame clones and is missing some. Among 200,000 to 250,000 clones listed, 60% to 85% were seen once. The sample taken for sequencing was peripheral blood. The receptors were gathered from a woman between 70 and 85 years old with acute or convalescent COVID-19.

As for this clone: The junction departs from the called germline gene at one end, perhaps through a read error. The rearrangement joins TRBV2 to TRBJ1-2; tentative D call: TRBD1 (6 bases). Germline V CDR1 and CDR2: SNHLY, FYNNEI. This CDR3 contains 11 residues. This CDR3 is CASSEMGGQPF. For the CDR3, the DNA is TGTGCCAGCAGTGAGATGGGGGGGCAGCCCTTC.

The chain has TRBV30 and TRBJ1-6; D possibly corresponds to TRBD1 (5 bases). Germline CDR1 GTSNPN, CDR2 SVGIG (reference sequence). The CDR3 loop spans 13 amino acids. V was trimmed by 0 bases and J by 10 bases, leaving 10 bases between them. CDR3 sequence reads: CAWSVQGDSPLHF. The CDR3 DNA follows: TGTGCCTGGAGTGTCCAGGGCGACTCACCCCTCCACTTT.

A few counts support this clone. The chain combines TRBV6-5 with TRBJ1-6; 9 bases are shared with TRBD1. The CDR3 is 14 amino acids. Germline V gene data show CDR1 as MNHEY and CDR2 as SVGAGI. J lost 7 bases, V lost 7 bases, and 5 bases had no gene match. CDR3 in DNA: TGTGCCAGCAACCGACAGGGGGGGAATTCACCCCTCCACTTT. Translation gives CASNRQGGNSPLHF.

The chain is built from TRBV11-3 and TRBJ1-1, with 8 positions matching TRBD1. This CDR3 is 14 amino acids long. The germline gives CDR1 SGHNT, CDR2 YENEEA. V gave up 1 base and J gave up 5 bases; unmatched junction bases: 3. CDR3 in DNA: TGTGCCAGCAGCTTAGCAGGGGGCGGGACTGAAGCTTTCTTT. Translated: CASSLAGGGTEAFF.

Remarks on this clone: At one boundary the junction diverges from the germline segment, which might be a read error. This chain uses TRBV7-2 with TRBJ2-1; 14 positions match TRBD2. The CDR3 spans 13 residues. CDR1 and CDR2 from the germline V gene are SGHTA and FQGNSA. In nucleotides, the CDR3 is TGTGCCAGCAGCCGACTAGCGGGGGGGGCCACGGTCTTC. Translation: CASSRLAGGATVF. Supplemented by reference TRBV7-2 and TRBJ2-1, the full variable domain reads GAGVSQSPSNKVTEKGKDVELRCDPISGHTALYWYRQSLGQGLEFLIYFQGNSAPDKSGLPSDRFSAERTGGSVSTLTIQRTQQEDSAVYLCASSRLAGGATVFGPGTRLTVL.

The chain links TRBV18 to TRBJ2-7; D is perhaps TRBD1 (5 bases). The CDR3 has 13 amino acids. Trimming pared 3 bases from V and 3 bases from J, leaving 9 bases between. Germline V CDR1 and CDR2: KGHSH, LQKENI. DNA of the CDR3: TGTGCCAGCTCACCGCAGGGTTACTACGAGCAGTACGTC. It encodes CASSPQGYYEQYV.

J is TRBJ1-3 and V is TRBV5-8; D call uncertain. From germline, CDR1 is SGHTS and CDR2 YDEGEE. Trimming shortened V by 2 bases and J by 1 base, and 7 bases separated the two germline ends. CDR3 length equals 14 residues. The CDR3 sequence: CASSFGDSGNTIYF. The CDR3 DNA reads TGTGCCAGCAGCTTCGGGGATTCTGGAAACACCATATATTTT.

V usage is TRBV14 and J usage is TRBJ1-1; D is perhaps TRBD1 (6 bases). Looked up from germline, CDR1 is SGHDN and CDR2 is FVKESK. V shed 3 bases and J shed 5 bases, with 10 bases lying between them. There are 13 residues in the CDR3. Here the CDR3 reads CASSHGRGTEAFF. The CDR3 region has the DNA TGTGCCAGCAGCCATGGGAGGGGGACTGAAGCTTTCTTT.

This clone was recorded a few times. The V and J genes are TRBV5-1 and TRBJ2-5; weak D call: TRBD2 (6 bases). Germline CDR1 reads SGHRS; CDR2 reads YFSETQ. V was cut by 2 bases and J by 1 base, with 12 bases left in between. The length of the CDR3 is 15 residues. The CDR3 DNA sequence: TGCGCCAGCAGCTTTGGGACTGCCGCCCAAGAGACCCAGTACTTC. Residues: CASSFGTAAQETQYF.

The chain has TRBV2 and TRBJ2-3, with 7 bases identical to TRBD1. Germline loops: CDR1 SNHLY, CDR2 FYNNEI. V was clipped by 8 bases and J by 6 bases; unmatched bases: 8. The CDR3 covers 13 residues. In nucleotides, the CDR3 is TGTGCCAGCCCCGGGACAGCGATGGATACGCAGTATTTT. This translates into CASPGTAMDTQYF.